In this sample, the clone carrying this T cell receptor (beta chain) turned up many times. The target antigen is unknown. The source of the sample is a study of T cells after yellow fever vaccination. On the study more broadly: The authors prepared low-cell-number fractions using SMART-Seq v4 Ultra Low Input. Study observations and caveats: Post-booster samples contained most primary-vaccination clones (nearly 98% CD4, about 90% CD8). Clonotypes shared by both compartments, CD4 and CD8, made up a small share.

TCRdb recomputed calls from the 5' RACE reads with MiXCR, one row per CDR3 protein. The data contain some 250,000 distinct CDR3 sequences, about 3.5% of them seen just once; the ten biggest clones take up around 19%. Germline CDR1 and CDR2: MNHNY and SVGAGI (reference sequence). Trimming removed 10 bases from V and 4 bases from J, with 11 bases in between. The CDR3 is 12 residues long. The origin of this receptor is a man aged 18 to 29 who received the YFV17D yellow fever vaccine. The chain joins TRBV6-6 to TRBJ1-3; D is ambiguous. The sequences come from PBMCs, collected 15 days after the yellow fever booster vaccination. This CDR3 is CAIRAGGNTIYF. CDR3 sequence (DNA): TGTGCCATCCGGGCGGGAGGAAACACCATATATTTT.